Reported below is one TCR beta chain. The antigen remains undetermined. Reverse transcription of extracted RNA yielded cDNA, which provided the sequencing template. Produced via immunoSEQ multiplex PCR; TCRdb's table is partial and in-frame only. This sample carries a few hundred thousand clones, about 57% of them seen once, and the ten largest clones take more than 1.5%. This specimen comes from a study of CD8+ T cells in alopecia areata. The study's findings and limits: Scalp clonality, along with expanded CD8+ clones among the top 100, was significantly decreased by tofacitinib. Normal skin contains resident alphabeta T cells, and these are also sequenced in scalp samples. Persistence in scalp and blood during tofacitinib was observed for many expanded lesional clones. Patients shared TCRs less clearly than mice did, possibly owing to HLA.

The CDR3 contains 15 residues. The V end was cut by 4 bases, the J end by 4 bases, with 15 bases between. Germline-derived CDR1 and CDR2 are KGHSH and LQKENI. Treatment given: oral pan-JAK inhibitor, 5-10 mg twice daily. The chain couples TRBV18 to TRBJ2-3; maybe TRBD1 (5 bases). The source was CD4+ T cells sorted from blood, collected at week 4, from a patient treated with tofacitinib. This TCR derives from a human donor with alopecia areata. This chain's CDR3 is CASSRRQGEADTQYF. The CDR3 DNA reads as TGTGCCAGCTCACGTCGGCAGGGCGAGGCAGATACGCAGTATTTT.